This T cell receptor beta chain comes out of a study of cytomegalovirus exposure and HLA in healthy donors. Whole-study results and caveats: It was in a later analysis that TCR association rates were seen to vary by HLA locus, highest for DRB1 and lowest for HLA-C. The classifier reportedly diagnosed cytomegalovirus status with high sensitivity and specificity. Donors belonging to an Asian-associated ancestry cluster reportedly showed fewer N-insertions in productive TCRs than the 666-donor mean, according to what a later analysis found.

Vbeta (60) and Jbeta (13) primers were used in the PCR. Profiling relied on immunoSEQ multiplex PCR, and the TCRdb table lists in-frame clones only, not all of them. The table counts about 120,000 clones; approximately 3.9% lies in the top ten. Germline CDR1 is KGHSH and CDR2 is LQKENI. The J segment lost 3 bases and the V segment lost 2 bases, leaving 3 bases of the junction unmatched. The CDR3 runs to 15 residues. Turning to this clone: Its antigen remains unknown.

This TCR derives from a young man in good health and CMV-seronegative. V and J are TRBV18 and TRBJ1-5; 8 bases fit TRBD1. The sequenced sample was PBMCs. In DNA, the CDR3 is TGTGCCAGCTCACCAAAGGGACAGGCCAATCAGCCCCAGCATTTT. Translating gives CASSPKGQANQPQHF.